The 2 T cell receptor beta chains presented below share a single source sample, sequenced in a study of PD-1 blockade in classical Hodgkin lymphoma. The method was immunoSEQ multiplex PCR; TCRdb's version includes in-frame clones alone and lacks a portion of them. The sample contains 47,000 or so clones, around 66% of which appear only once. With no exception, relapse followed autologous stem cell transplantation in all patients, and brentuximab vedotin exposure varied. This material consisted of peripheral blood mononuclear cells (PBMCs), taken at baseline. These receptors all come from a human donor with classical Hodgkin lymphoma.

This sequence joins TRBV5-1 and TRBJ1-1, with a possible D match to TRBD1 (6 bases). Trimming took 5 bases from V and 1 from J, leaving 15 bases between them. The CDR3 is 15 amino acids. The germline CDR1 and CDR2 sequences are SGHRS and YFSETQ. In DNA form, the CDR3 reads TGCGCCAGCAGTTCTAGCCCGACAGGGAACACTGAAGCTTTCTTT. This translates into CASSSSPTGNTEAFF.

The table lists this clone with a few counts. V is TRBV28 and J is TRBJ2-2, with D possibly TRBD2 on 5 matching bases. This CDR3 comprises 16 residues. Germline loops: CDR1 MDHEN, CDR2 SYDVKM. Trimming removed 5 bases from V and 7 bases from J, with 20 bases in between. The CDR3 reads CASSLRLLGLSGELFF. The CDR3, as DNA: TGTGCCAGCAGTCTCAGATTACTAGGTTTAAGCGGGGAGCTGTTTTTT.